The 23 T cell receptor beta chains below all came from one sample that was sequenced in a study of CD8 T cells in ankylosing spondylitis. Each CDR3 protein gets one entry after TCRdb re-called the 5' RACE reads with MiXCR. Of over 30,000 distinct CDR3 sequences listed, 10% to 15% were seen once; the top ten hold 25% to 35%. Sequenced sample: synovial fluid, either unsorted or a sorted T cell fraction (not recorded which). Source of these receptors: a male donor with ankylosing spondylitis.

The chain couples TRBV20-1 to TRBJ1-2; D is possibly TRBD1 (5 bases). The length of the CDR3 is 12 residues. Trimming shortened V by 6 bases and J by 8 bases, and 16 bases separated the two germline ends. From germline, CDR1 is DFQATT and CDR2 SNEGSKA (reference sequence). The CDR3 here is CSAHNGAGGYTF. CDR3 DNA: TGCAGTGCGCATAACGGGGCGGGCGGCTACACCTTC.

This chain uses TRBV6-4 with TRBJ2-7; 9 bases fit TRBD1. This CDR3 has 15 residues. Germline V gene sequence: CDR1 MRHNA, CDR2 SNTAGT. The trim removed 3 bases at V and 0 bases at J, leaving 3 bases unmatched. CDR3 residues: CASSEGTGSSYEQYF. The CDR3 nucleotides are TGTGCCAGCAGTGAAGGGACAGGGAGCTCCTACGAGCAGTACTTC.

This clonotype was seen only a few times. The chain recombines TRBV20-1 with TRBJ2-7; 9 bases match TRBD2. Looked up from germline, CDR1 is DFQATT and CDR2 is SNEGSKA (reference sequence). The CDR3 runs to 16 residues. V gave up 1 base and J gave up 2 bases; unmatched junction bases: 9. The CDR3 sequence is CSARGPGGGEPYEQYF. In nucleotides, the CDR3 is TGCAGTGCTAGAGGACCGGGCGGGGGGGAACCCTACGAGCAGTACTTC.

This clonotype was detected a few times. The chain recombines TRBV19 with TRBJ2-3; possible D gene TRBD2, 7 bases. CDR1 is LNHDA, CDR2 SQIVND, per germline (reference sequence). The CDR3 length is 16 residues. The V gene lost 3 bases and the J gene lost 3 bases, with 16 bases spanning the gap. DNA for the CDR3: TGTGCCAGTAGTATTGGATGGGGGGGCGCGACAGATACGCAGTATTTT. Translation gives CASSIGWGGATDTQYF.

This clonotype came up many times. CDR3 region: CAIRPTSGRAPHNNEQFF. CDR3 in DNA: TGTGCCATCAGACCAACTAGCGGGAGGGCCCCGCACAACAATGAGCAGTTCTTC. The rearrangement uses TRBV10-3 and TRBJ2-1; 13 positions match TRBD2. Germline trimming cut 6 bases from V and 5 bases from J; bases unmatched to any gene: 13. CDR3 length: 18 residues. The germline gives CDR1 ENHRY, CDR2 SYGVKD.

This chain connects TRBV6-2 or TRBV6-3 to TRBJ1-1; unclear D gene. Germline values: CDR1 MNHEY, CDR2 SVGEGT. Trimming took off 3 bases at V and 6 bases at J, with 11 bases between the two ends. The CDR3 is 13 residues long. CDR3 sequence reads: CASSYVTRPEAFF. CDR3 DNA sequence: TGTGCCAGCAGTTATGTGACGCGACCTGAAGCTTTCTTT.

This clonotype was picked up many times. This chain links TRBV15 with TRBJ2-3; possibly TRBD1 for D (6 bases). The length of the CDR3 is 16 residues. The germline V gene has CDR1 LNHNV and CDR2 YYDKDF (reference sequence). Between the trimmed V and J ends, which lost 0 bases and 4 bases, there was a span of 14 bases. CDR3 region: CATSREGGVGPDTQYF. The CDR3 bases are TGTGCCACCAGCAGAGAAGGGGGAGTGGGCCCAGATACGCAGTATTTT.

Points on this clonotype: This could be a read error, since a much larger clone is one nucleotide away. This chain joins TRBV14 and TRBJ2-4; D may be TRBD1 (5 bases). Germline CDR1 SGHDN, CDR2 FVKESK. V lost 3 bases and J 2 bases, leaving 14 bases between the germline ends. This CDR3 contains 16 residues. The CDR3 coding sequence is TGTGCCAGCAGCCAGTCGCGGACACCAACCAAAAACATTCAGTACTTC. It specifies CASSQSRTPTKNIQYF.

This clonotype has ten or more counts. The gene calls are TRBV20-1 and TRBJ2-2; tentative D call: TRBD2 (6 bases). The CDR3 has 16 amino acids. V was pared by 3 bases and J by 3 bases, with 17 bases between. Germline CDR1 and CDR2: DFQATT and SNEGSKA (reference sequence). Here the CDR3 reads CSARGVLGGDTGELFF. DNA of the CDR3: TGCAGTGCTAGGGGAGTCTTAGGAGGGGACACCGGGGAGCTGTTTTTT.

This clonotype showed up just a few times. The gene calls are TRBV27 and TRBJ2-7; 12 bases line up with TRBD1. Germline V CDR1 and CDR2: MNHEY, SMNVEV (reference sequence). The CDR3 is made up of 17 amino acids. J lost 4 bases, V lost 4 bases, and 11 bases had no gene match. The CDR3 sequence: CASSSPGQGAPAYEQYF. The CDR3 bases are TGTGCCAGCAGTTCCCCGGGACAGGGGGCACCTGCGTACGAGCAGTACTTC.

This clonotype was seen at least ten times. The V and J genes are TRBV4-2 and TRBJ2-1; D is unclear. The CDR3 sequence is 12 residues long. Germline values: CDR1 LGHNA, CDR2 YNFKEQ. V was pared by 3 bases and J by 9 bases, with 9 bases between. The DNA of the CDR3 is TGTGCCAGCAGCCACAGGTACGGTGAGCAGTTCTTC. Protein product: CASSHRYGEQFF.

In this sample, this clonotype turned up many times. The chain couples TRBV12-3 or TRBV12-4 to TRBJ2-3, with 10 nucleotides matching TRBD1. The CDR3 extends over 15 amino acids. Losses at the gene ends were 6 bases for V and 8 bases for J; bases not matched to a gene: 11. The CDR3 reads CASSHSDRGRVTQYF. The DNA of the CDR3 is TGTGCCAGCAGCCATTCAGACAGGGGGCGCGTTACGCAGTATTTT.

V is TRBV18 and J is TRBJ1-5; TRBD1 matches 7 bases. Germline lookup yields CDR1 KGHSH and CDR2 LQKENI. V lost 3 bases to trimming and J lost 7 bases; unmatched junction nucleotides: 9. This CDR3 is built from 15 residues. The CDR3 loop reads CASSPPGQTTQPQHF. CDR3 DNA sequence: TGTGCCAGCTCACCTCCGGGACAGACAACCCAGCCCCAGCATTTT.

Only a few counts were recorded for this clonotype. The J gene is TRBJ2-5, the V gene TRBV12-3 or TRBV12-4, with a possible D match to TRBD2 (5 bases). V lost 5 bases to trimming and J lost 0 bases, with 13 bases between them. This CDR3 is built from 15 residues. Here the CDR3 reads CASSKNGVYQETQYF. The CDR3 coding sequence is TGTGCCAGCAGTAAGAACGGGGTGTACCAAGAGACCCAGTACTTC.

This clonotype occurred many times. The chain joins TRBV20-1 to TRBJ2-5; a weak D match, TRBD2 (6 bases). The germline CDR1 and CDR2 sequences are DFQATT and SNEGSKA (reference sequence). This CDR3 has 15 amino acids. Trimming shortened V by 6 bases and J by 5 bases, and 22 bases separated the two germline ends. The CDR3 here is CSAKVGTGEVETQYF. In DNA, the CDR3 is TGCAGTGCCAAAGTGGGGACTGGAGAAGTGGAGACCCAGTACTTC.

This clonotype has a handful of counts. This chain links TRBV5-8 with TRBJ2-7; D is perhaps TRBD1 (6 bases). Germline assignment: CDR1 SGHTS and CDR2 YDEGEE. The V gene lost 2 bases and the J gene lost 2 bases, with 11 bases spanning the gap. CDR3 size: 14 residues. Written as DNA, the CDR3 is TGTGCCAGCAGCTTACAGGGCTTCACCTACGAGCAGTACTTC. Translating it yields CASSLQGFTYEQYF.

This clonotype was observed many times. The V and J genes are TRBV30 and TRBJ2-2; D call uncertain. The V gene lost 4 bases and the J gene lost 6 bases, with 6 bases spanning the gap. The CDR3 consists of 11 residues. The germline V gene encodes CDR1 GTSNPN and CDR2 SVGIG (reference sequence). CDR3 protein: CAWMDPGELFF. Here the CDR3 DNA reads TGTGCCTGGATGGACCCCGGGGAGCTGTTTTTT.

This clonotype was seen more than once but under ten times. The V call is TRBV20-1, the J call TRBJ2-2; D might be TRBD1 or TRBD2, each matching 5 bases. Trimming removed 5 bases from V and 5 bases from J, with 18 bases in between. This CDR3 region has 15 residues. Germline V gives CDR1 DFQATT, CDR2 SNEGSKA (reference sequence). The CDR3 region has the DNA TGCAGTGCTCCGCTGCCCGGGACCCGAACCGGGGAGCTGTTTTTT. Translating gives CSAPLPGTRTGELFF.

This clonotype was recorded many times. The CDR3 sequence: CASSLKAGGWNEQFF. CDR3 nucleotide sequence: TGTGCCAGCAGTTTGAAAGCGGGAGGTTGGAATGAGCAGTTCTTC. This chain links TRBV12-3 or TRBV12-4 with TRBJ2-1, with TRBD2 matching over 9 bases. The V segment lost 3 bases and the J segment 7 bases; nucleotides outside the gene matches: 7. The CDR3 consists of 15 residues.

This clonotype was counted at least ten times. J is TRBJ2-1 and V is TRBV4-3, with D tentatively TRBD2 (5 bases). This CDR3 contains 16 residues. Germline V gene data show CDR1 as LGHNA and CDR2 as YSLEER. V gave up 4 bases and J gave up 9 bases, with 22 bases separating them. The CDR3: CASSPYLGKEVSEQFF. In DNA form, the CDR3 reads TGCGCCAGCAGCCCTTACTTGGGGAAGGAGGTTAGTGAGCAGTTCTTC.

This clonotype was seen at least ten times. The chain combines TRBV7-2 with TRBJ2-7; D not resolved. Germline V gene lookup returns CDR1 SGHTA and CDR2 FQGNSA. The CDR3 extends over 11 amino acids. Between the trimmed V and J ends, which lost 6 bases and 3 bases, there was a span of 6 bases. The CDR3 sequence is CASSKSYEQYF. The DNA for the CDR3 is TGTGCCAGCAGTAAAAGCTACGAGCAGTACTTC.

The genes are TRBV10-3 and TRBJ1-1; no definite D call. V gave up 1 base and J gave up 6 bases, with 15 bases separating them. Germline lookup yields CDR1 ENHRY and CDR2 SYGVKD. This CDR3 contains 15 residues. The CDR3 protein is CAISEYAGPRSEAFF. DNA for the CDR3: TGTGCCATCAGTGAGTACGCAGGCCCTCGATCTGAAGCTTTCTTT.

This clonotype was observed at least ten times. V is TRBV28 and J is TRBJ2-3; D gene ambiguous. The CDR3 runs 13 residues. Trimming pared 7 bases from V and 2 bases from J, leaving 10 bases between. Germline V gives CDR1 MDHEN, CDR2 SYDVKM. DNA of the CDR3: TGTGCCAGCACCCTCTTCCTCACAGATACGCAGTATTTT. It yields the protein CASTLFLTDTQYF.